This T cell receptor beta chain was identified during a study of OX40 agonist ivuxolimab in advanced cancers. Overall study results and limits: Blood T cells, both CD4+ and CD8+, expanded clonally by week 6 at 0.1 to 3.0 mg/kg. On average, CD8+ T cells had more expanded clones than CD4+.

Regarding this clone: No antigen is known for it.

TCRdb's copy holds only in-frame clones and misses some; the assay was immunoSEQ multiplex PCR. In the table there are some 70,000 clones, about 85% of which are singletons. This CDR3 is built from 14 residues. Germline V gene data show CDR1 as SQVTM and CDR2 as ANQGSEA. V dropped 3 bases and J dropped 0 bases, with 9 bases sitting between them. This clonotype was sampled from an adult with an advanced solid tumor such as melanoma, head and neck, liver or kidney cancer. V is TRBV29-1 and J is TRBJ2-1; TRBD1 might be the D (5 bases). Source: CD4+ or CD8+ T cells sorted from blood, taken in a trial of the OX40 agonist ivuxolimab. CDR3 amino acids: CSVDGRGSYNEQFF. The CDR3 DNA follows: TGCAGCGTTGACGGTAGGGGCTCCTACAATGAGCAGTTCTTC.